Each of the 23 T cell receptor beta chains below was sequenced from the same sample in a study of neoadjuvant anti-PD-1 for oral cavity cancer. The repertoire was sequenced with immunoSEQ multiplex PCR; TCRdb's copy has only in-frame clones and lacks some. The repertoire has approximately 83,000 clones, about 80% of them found once; the top ten carry 3.1%. The source material was PBMCs, sampled before nivolumab (anti-PD-1) treatment. These receptors were collected from a person aged 35-80 years with oral cavity squamous cell carcinoma.

The count of this clone is one. This chain uses TRBV2 with TRBJ1-4, with D possibly being TRBD1 (6 bases). V shed 4 bases and J shed 0 bases, with 12 bases lying between them. CDR1 SNHLY and CDR2 FYNNEI come from the germline V gene. This CDR3 is built from 16 residues. The CDR3 protein is CASSAGQTATNEKLFF. The CDR3, as DNA: TGTGCCAGCAGTGCAGGACAGACGGCAACTAATGAAAAACTGTTTTTT.

The gene calls are TRBV9 and TRBJ2-1; D is unclear. The V and J ends lost 0 bases and 9 bases respectively, with 13 bases between them. The CDR3 contains 14 residues. Looked up from germline, CDR1 is SGDLS and CDR2 is YYNGEE. CDR3 region: CASSVEKLMAEQFF. The DNA of the CDR3 is TGTGCCAGCAGCGTAGAAAAGCTTATGGCTGAGCAGTTCTTC.

This chain uses TRBV6-1 with TRBJ1-1, with a tentative D call TRBD1 (5 bases). This CDR3 comprises 15 residues. Germline V gene sequence: CDR1 MNHNS, CDR2 SASEGT. V lost 5 bases and J 5 bases, leaving 18 bases between the germline ends. The CDR3 DNA follows: TGTGCCAGCAGTCTTGACAGAAGGCAAGGGACTGAAGCTTTCTTT. This translates into CASSLDRRQGTEAFF.

This clone was seen only once. The chain is built from TRBV10-3 and TRBJ1-3; 9 bases line up with TRBD1. CDR1 and CDR2 (germline): ENHRY, SYGVKD. This CDR3 is built from 15 residues. The V segment lost 6 bases and the J segment 0 bases; nucleotides outside the gene matches: 3. DNA for the CDR3: TGTGCCATCAGGGGGACAGGGCCCTCTGGAAACACCATATATTTT. This gives the protein CAIRGTGPSGNTIYF.

This chain uses TRBV27 with TRBJ2-5; 7 bases align to TRBD2. Germline V gene lookup returns CDR1 MNHEY and CDR2 SMNVEV (reference sequence). The V gene end was trimmed by 4 bases and the J gene end by 2 bases; junction bases not matched to a gene: 7. The CDR3 has 15 amino acids. CDR3 sequence reads: CASSSGTTLQETQYF. The CDR3 bases are TGTGCCAGCAGTTCCGGGACTACTTTACAAGAGACCCAGTACTTC.

This clone was observed a handful of times. This sequence joins TRBV10-3 and TRBJ2-2; the match to TRBD1 covers 8 bases. Germline loops: CDR1 ENHRY, CDR2 SYGVKD. V lost 6 bases, J lost 3 bases, and 3 bases stayed unmatched. The length of the CDR3 is 14 residues. CDR3 sequence: CAISLQGDTGELFF. The CDR3 bases are TGTGCCATCAGCTTACAGGGGGACACCGGGGAGCTGTTTTTT.

The chain combines TRBV19 with TRBJ2-2, with 8 positions matching TRBD2. The CDR3 sequence is 16 residues long. Germline-derived CDR1 and CDR2 are LNHDA and SQIVND (reference sequence). The V gene end was trimmed by 3 bases and the J gene end by 2 bases; junction bases not matched to a gene: 5. CDR3 DNA: TGTGCCAGTAGTATCGTCCTAGCGGGCAACACCGGGGAGCTGTTTTTT. It encodes CASSIVLAGNTGELFF.

The chain combines TRBV29-1 with TRBJ2-1; D remains unclear. In germline, CDR1 is SQVTM, CDR2 ANQGSEA. V was shortened by 3 bases and J by 0 bases, with 6 bases between the two germline ends. The CDR3 spans 13 residues. The CDR3 spells CSVDASSYNEQFF. The CDR3 DNA reads as TGCAGCGTTGACGCGAGCTCCTACAATGAGCAGTTCTTC.

The V and J genes are TRBV5-1 and TRBJ2-2; possibly TRBD2 for D (5 bases). The V gene's germline CDR1 is SGHRS and CDR2 YFSETQ. Deletions cut 5 bases from V and 3 bases from J, with 5 bases between. The CDR3 extends over 12 amino acids. As DNA, the CDR3 is TGCGCCAGCAGGGAGGACACCGGGGAGCTGTTTTTT. It codes for CASREDTGELFF.

J is TRBJ2-7 and V is TRBV6-1; 9 nucleotides agree with TRBD2. Germline-derived CDR1 and CDR2 are MNHNS and SASEGT. The V segment lost 1 base and the J segment 4 bases; nucleotides outside the gene matches: 5. There are 15 residues in the CDR3. The CDR3 loop is CASSEVAGAVYEQYF. CDR3 DNA sequence: TGTGCCAGCAGTGAAGTAGCGGGAGCAGTTTACGAGCAGTACTTC.

V and J are TRBV5-1 and TRBJ2-3, with TRBD2 matching over 12 bases. Germline CDR1 is SGHRS and CDR2 is YFSETQ. The CDR3 extends over 16 amino acids. V was pared by 2 bases and J by 2 bases, with 3 bases of the junction left unmatched. As DNA, the CDR3 is TGCGCCAGCAGCTTAGGACTAGCGGGAATCACAGATACGCAGTATTTT. Translated, it gives CASSLGLAGITDTQYF.

As for this clone: This CDR3 is also generated by other DNA sequences in the sample. The chain joins TRBV11-3 to TRBJ2-2, with a tentative D call TRBD2 (5 bases). This CDR3 has 14 residues. Germline V gene lookup returns CDR1 SGHNT and CDR2 YENEEA. Trimming took off 6 bases at V and 4 bases at J, with 12 bases between the two ends. This chain's CDR3 is CASSRTGGTGELFF. DNA for the CDR3: TGTGCCAGCAGTCGAACTGGAGGCACCGGGGAGCTGTTTTTT. Supplemented by reference TRBV11-3 and TRBJ2-2, the full variable domain reads EAGVVQSPRYKIIEKKQPVAFWCNPISGHNTLYWYLQNLGQGPELLIRYENEEAVDDSQLPKDRFSAERLKGVDSTLKIQPAELGDSAVYLCASSRTGGTGELFFGEGSRLTVL.

V gene TRBV5-1 combines with J gene TRBJ2-7; 8 nucleotides match TRBD1. Germline V CDR1 and CDR2: SGHRS, YFSETQ. The CDR3 extends over 14 amino acids. J lost 3 bases, V lost 4 bases, and 6 bases had no gene match. The CDR3 sequence is CASSPNTGGYEQYF. Here the CDR3 DNA reads TGCGCCAGCAGCCCCAACACAGGGGGCTACGAGCAGTACTTC.

The rearrangement joins TRBV5-8 to TRBJ2-3; TRBD2 aligns across 7 bases. The length of the CDR3 is 14 residues. After removal of 4 bases from V and 2 bases from J, the junction contained 4 bases not matched to a gene. Germline V gives CDR1 SGHTS, CDR2 YDEGEE. CDR3 nucleotide sequence: TGTGCCAGCAGCCCGGGACTAATCACAGATACGCAGTATTTT. This codes for CASSPGLITDTQYF.

V and J are TRBV12-5 and TRBJ2-2, with 10 bases fitting TRBD2. Looked up from germline, CDR1 is LGHNT and CDR2 is FRNRAP. The CDR3 is made up of 15 amino acids. The V gene end was trimmed by 7 bases and the J gene end by 7 bases; junction bases not matched to a gene: 9. The CDR3: CASALGLAAIGELFF. The CDR3 DNA is TGTGCTAGTGCTTTAGGACTAGCGGCGATCGGGGAGCTGTTTTTT.

This clone occurred many times. The J gene is TRBJ2-7, the V gene TRBV4-2; the match to TRBD2 covers 8 bases. Losses at the gene ends were 1 base for V and 1 base for J; bases not matched to a gene: 3. This CDR3 spans 15 amino acids. CDR1 LGHNA and CDR2 YNFKEQ come from the germline V gene. The CDR3 reads CASSQVQRESYEQYF. CDR3 nucleotide sequence: TGTGCCAGCAGCCAAGTGCAGCGGGAGTCCTACGAGCAGTACTTC.

The CDR3 DNA reads TGTGCCAGCAGCTCCCGAACCTGGACCGCCCGGGACACTGAAGCTTTCTTT. Translation: CASSSRTWTARDTEAFF. The chain recombines TRBV5-4 with TRBJ1-1; D unresolved. This CDR3 has 17 amino acids. The V gene lost 3 bases and the J gene lost 3 bases, with 21 bases spanning the gap. Germline assignment: CDR1 SGHNT and CDR2 YYREEE (reference sequence).

The rearrangement joins TRBV29-1 to TRBJ2-1, with D unresolved. Germline V gene data show CDR1 as SQVTM and CDR2 as ANQGSEA. The CDR3 covers 10 residues. Trimming took off 5 bases at V and 5 bases at J, with 4 bases between the two ends. In DNA form, the CDR3 reads TGCAGCGTTCGACACAATGAGCAGTTCTTC. Translation gives CSVRHNEQFF.

The rearrangement links TRBV27 to TRBJ2-5; 12 bases are a match to TRBD1. CDR3 length: 17 residues. J gave up 4 bases and V 5 bases, and 11 bases lay outside the gene matches. CDR1 and CDR2 (germline): MNHEY, SMNVEV (reference sequence). The CDR3 here is CASSQPPGTGGTETQYF. Here the CDR3 DNA reads TGTGCCAGCAGTCAACCCCCCGGGACAGGGGGCACAGAGACCCAGTACTTC.

This rearrangement joins TRBV6-5 to TRBJ1-2; D unresolved. The germline V and J ends were trimmed by 1 base and 4 bases, with 13 bases remaining between them. This CDR3 has 15 residues. Looked up from germline, CDR1 is MNHEY and CDR2 is SVGAGI. The CDR3 reads CASSYYPGPPYGYTF. CDR3 sequence (DNA): TGTGCCAGCAGTTACTATCCAGGACCACCCTATGGCTACACCTTC.

The chain has TRBV2 and TRBJ2-3, with TRBD2 identical over 7 bases. The junction had 4 bases not matched to a gene; V was cut back by 6 bases and J by 4 bases. Germline CDR1 reads SNHLY; CDR2 reads FYNNEI. This CDR3 comprises 13 residues. CDR3 nucleotides: TGTGCCAGCAGGGGGGGGGTGTCAGATACGCAGTATTTT. Amino acids: CASRGGVSDTQYF.

The chain is built from TRBV6-1 and TRBJ2-1; TRBD1 agrees at 8 bases. This CDR3 is built from 18 residues. The J segment lost 5 bases and the V segment lost 0 bases, leaving 12 bases of the junction unmatched. Germline values: CDR1 MNHNS, CDR2 SASEGT. The CDR3 DNA is TGTGCCAGCAGTGAAGCGCGAGGAGGGACAGGCGGTAACAATGAGCAGTTCTTC. Amino acid sequence: CASSEARGGTGGNNEQFF.

The rearrangement uses TRBV5-6 and TRBJ2-2; D remains ambiguous. The germline CDR1 and CDR2 sequences are SGHDT and YYEEEE. Deletions cut 4 bases from V and 1 base from J, with 11 bases between. This CDR3 is 15 amino acids long. CDR3 in DNA: TGTGCCAGCAGCAGGACCGGCCAGAACACCGGGGAGCTGTTTTTT. Residues: CASSRTGQNTGELFF.